This TCR beta chain was captured by sequencing in a study of response to subunit inactivated influenza vaccine. Study-wide findings and caveats: The authors suggested that few new T cells are recruited per seasonal influenza vaccination.

V was pared by 3 bases and J by 15 bases, with 23 bases of the junction left unmatched. Germline CDR1 is GTSNPN and CDR2 is SVGIG (reference sequence). The CDR3 runs 16 residues. TCRdb analysed the RT-PCR reads with MiXCR anew, one entry per CDR3 protein. The sample lists approximately 500,000 distinct CDR3 sequences; less than 25% were seen once. A note on this clonotype: The antigen is unknown.

The same sample was also studied in work on T cells expressing NK-cell markers. Per that paper: TCR beta cDNA was generated via 5'RACE template switching incorporating UMIs. Researchers got TCR beta repertoires out of sorted CD3+CD56+NKG2C+, CD3+CD56+NKG2C- and CD3+CD56-NKG2C+ T cells. One of the eight sequenced donors was seronegative, whereas the other seven were HCMV-seropositive. One observes that, in several donors, these clonotypes were also the leading ones within the CD3+CD56-NKG2C+ fraction.

Specimen: CD4+ T cells sorted from PBMCs, collected about 11 days after vaccination. The receptor was derived from a man aged 45-60 years who received an inactivated influenza vaccine. This chain connects TRBV30 to TRBJ2-4, with 7 bases identical to TRBD2. CDR3 nucleotides: TGTGCCTGGAGGACGGCTGACTCTCGCGGGGGAATCGTCCTGTACTTC. This sequence encodes CAWRTADSRGGIVLYF.